This TCR beta chain was identified in a study of shared clonotypes between healthy human individuals. This CDR3 has 14 amino acids. Germline loops: CDR1 SGHTA, CDR2 FQGTGA. The V gene lost 5 bases and the J gene lost 1 base, with 10 bases spanning the gap. Measured with immunoSEQ multiplex PCR; TCRdb has only the in-frame clones, and not every one. The sample holds about 500,000 clones, approximately 71% seen once. This clone has ten or more counts. Specimen: PBMCs. The genes are TRBV7-3 and TRBJ2-3; D is undetermined. The clonotype originates from a middle-aged woman in good health. Some clones in this sample may be carry-over from other donors' samples. CDR3 protein: CASSPSWGTDTQYF. CDR3 sequence (DNA): TGTGCCAGCAGCCCCTCCTGGGGCACAGATACGCAGTATTTT.